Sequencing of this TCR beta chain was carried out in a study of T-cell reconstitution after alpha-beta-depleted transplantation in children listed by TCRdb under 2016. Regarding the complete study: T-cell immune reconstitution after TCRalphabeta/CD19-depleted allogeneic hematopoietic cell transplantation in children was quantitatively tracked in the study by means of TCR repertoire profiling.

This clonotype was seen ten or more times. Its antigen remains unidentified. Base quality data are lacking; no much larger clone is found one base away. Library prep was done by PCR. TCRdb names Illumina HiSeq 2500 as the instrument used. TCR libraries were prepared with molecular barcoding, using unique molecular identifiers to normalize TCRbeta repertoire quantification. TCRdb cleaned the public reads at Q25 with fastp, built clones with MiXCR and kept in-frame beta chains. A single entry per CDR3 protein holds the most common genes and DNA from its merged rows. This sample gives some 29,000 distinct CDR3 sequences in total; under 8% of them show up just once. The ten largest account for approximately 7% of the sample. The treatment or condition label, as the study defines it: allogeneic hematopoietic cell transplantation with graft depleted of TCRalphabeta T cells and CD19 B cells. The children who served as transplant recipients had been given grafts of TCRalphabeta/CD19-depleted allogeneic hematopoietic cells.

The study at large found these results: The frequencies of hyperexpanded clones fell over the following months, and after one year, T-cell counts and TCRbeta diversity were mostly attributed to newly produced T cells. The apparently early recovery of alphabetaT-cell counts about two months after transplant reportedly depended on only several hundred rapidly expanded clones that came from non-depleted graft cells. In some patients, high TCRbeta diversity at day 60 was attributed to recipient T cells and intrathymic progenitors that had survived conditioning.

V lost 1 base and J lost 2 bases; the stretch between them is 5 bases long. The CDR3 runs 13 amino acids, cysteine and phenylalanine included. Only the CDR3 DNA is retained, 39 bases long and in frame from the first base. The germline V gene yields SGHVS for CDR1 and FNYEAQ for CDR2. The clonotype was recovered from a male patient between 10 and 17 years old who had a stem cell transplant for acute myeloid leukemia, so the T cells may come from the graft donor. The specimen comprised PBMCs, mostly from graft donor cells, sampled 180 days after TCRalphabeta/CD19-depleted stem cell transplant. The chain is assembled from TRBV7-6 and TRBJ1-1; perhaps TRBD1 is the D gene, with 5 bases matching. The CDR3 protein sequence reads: CASSLGTNTEAFF. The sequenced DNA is TGTGCCAGCAGCTTAGGGACAAACACTGAAGCTTTCTTT.